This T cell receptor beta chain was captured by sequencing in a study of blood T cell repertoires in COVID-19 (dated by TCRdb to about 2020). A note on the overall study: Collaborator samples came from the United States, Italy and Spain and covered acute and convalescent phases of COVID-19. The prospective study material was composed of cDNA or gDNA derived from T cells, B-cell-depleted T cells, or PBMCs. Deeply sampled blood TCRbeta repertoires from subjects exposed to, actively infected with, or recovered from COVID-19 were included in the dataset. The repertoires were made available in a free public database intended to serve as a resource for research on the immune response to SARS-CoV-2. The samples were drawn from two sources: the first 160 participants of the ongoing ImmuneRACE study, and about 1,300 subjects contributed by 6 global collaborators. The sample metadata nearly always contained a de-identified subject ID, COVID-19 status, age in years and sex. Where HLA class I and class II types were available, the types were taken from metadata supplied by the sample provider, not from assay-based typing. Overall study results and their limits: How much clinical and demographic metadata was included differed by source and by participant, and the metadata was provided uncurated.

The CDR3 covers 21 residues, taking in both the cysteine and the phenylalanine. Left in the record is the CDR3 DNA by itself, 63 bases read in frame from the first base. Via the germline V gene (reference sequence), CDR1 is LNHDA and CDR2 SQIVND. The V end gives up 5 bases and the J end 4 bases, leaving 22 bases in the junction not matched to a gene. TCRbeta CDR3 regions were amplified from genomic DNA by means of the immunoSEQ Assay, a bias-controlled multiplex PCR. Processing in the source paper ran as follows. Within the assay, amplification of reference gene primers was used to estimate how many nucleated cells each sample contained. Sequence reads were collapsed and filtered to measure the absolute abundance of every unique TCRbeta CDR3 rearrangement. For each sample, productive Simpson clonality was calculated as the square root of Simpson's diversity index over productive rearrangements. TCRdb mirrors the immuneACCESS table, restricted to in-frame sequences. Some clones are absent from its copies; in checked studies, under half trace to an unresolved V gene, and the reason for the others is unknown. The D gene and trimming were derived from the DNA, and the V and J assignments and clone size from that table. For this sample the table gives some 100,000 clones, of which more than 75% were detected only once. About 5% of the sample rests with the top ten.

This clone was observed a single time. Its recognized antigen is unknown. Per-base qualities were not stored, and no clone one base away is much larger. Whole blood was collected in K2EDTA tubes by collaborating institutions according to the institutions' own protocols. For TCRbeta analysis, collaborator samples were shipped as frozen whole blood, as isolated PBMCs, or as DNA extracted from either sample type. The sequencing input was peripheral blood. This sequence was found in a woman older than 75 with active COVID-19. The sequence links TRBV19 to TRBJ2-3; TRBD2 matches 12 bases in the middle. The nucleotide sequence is TGTGCCAGTAGTCCCGAGCGAGGGGTTGGACTAGCGGGGATGGCTCCAGATACGCAGTATTTT. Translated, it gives CASSPERGVGLAGMAPDTQYF.